The 3 T cell receptor beta chains listed next were all sequenced from one sample in a study of shared clonotypes between healthy human individuals. Naive CD8 cells lacked CD45RO, underwent positive selection for CCR7 and left out terminally differentiated effector memory CD45RA+ cells. Sequencing used immunoSEQ multiplex PCR; TCRdb keeps in-frame clones, though not all of them. There are around 1.9 million clones in the sample; just under 95% occur only once, and around 1.8% lies in the top ten. Sequenced input: naive CD8+ T cells from PBMCs. The receptors were gathered from a man aged 18 to 30 in good health. Some clones in this sample may be carry-over from other donors' samples.

Comments on this clone: The sample holds other DNA sequences that translate to the same CDR3. V is TRBV27 and J is TRBJ2-5, with TRBD2 matching over 8 bases. Unmatched junction bases numbered 6, after V lost 5 bases and J lost 4 bases. Germline V CDR1 and CDR2: MNHEY, SMNVEV (reference sequence). The CDR3 is made up of 14 amino acids. CDR3 sequence reads: CASSLLGGGETQYF. CDR3 DNA: TGTGCCAGCAGTCTTCTCGGGGGGGGAGAGACCCAGTACTTC.

V is TRBV5-5 and J is TRBJ1-2, with TRBD1 matching over 8 bases. Germline V CDR1 and CDR2: SGHKS, YYEKEE (reference sequence). Germline trimming cut 0 bases from V and 5 bases from J; bases unmatched to any gene: 3. CDR3 length: 14 amino acids. CDR3 sequence (DNA): TGTGCCAGCAGCTTGGACAGGGGGATATATGGCTACACCTTC. This encodes CASSLDRGIYGYTF. Full variable domain (outside the CDR3, taken from reference TRBV5-5 and TRBJ1-2): DAGVTQSPTHLIKTRGQQVTLRCSPISGHKSVSWYQQVLGQGPQFIFQYYEKEERGRGNFPDRFSARQFPNYSSELNVNALLLGDSALYLCASSLDRGIYGYTFGSGTRLTVV.

The J gene is TRBJ2-7, the V gene TRBV27; D gene unclear. There are 11 residues in the CDR3. Germline-derived CDR1 and CDR2 are MNHEY and SMNVEV (reference sequence). V was shortened by 8 bases and J by 6 bases, with 11 bases between the two germline ends. The CDR3 sequence: CASRWGSEQYF. CDR3 sequence (DNA): TGTGCCAGCCGATGGGGTAGCGAGCAGTACTTC.